One sample yielded the 30 T cell receptor beta chains listed below, sequenced in a study of spatial heterogeneity in lung cancer. Study-level findings and limits: Counts that tracked tumor mutation counts were those of expanded intratumoral alpha and beta TCRs.

One entry per CDR3 protein results from TCRdb running MiXCR on the 5' RACE reads. This table holds approximately 7,000 distinct CDR3 sequences, about 10% found once. The antigens of these receptors remain unknown. The time point here: sample taken at primary tumor resection. Source: lung tumor tissue, taken at surgery. These receptors were taken from a female donor with early-stage non-small cell lung cancer.

This clonotype is medium-sized within its sample. CDR3 coding DNA: TGTGCCAGCAGTGCCCCGGGGGAAGTAGGAGATACGCAGTATTTT. Amino acids: CASSAPGEVGDTQYF. The V and J genes are TRBV2 and TRBJ2-3; D perhaps matches TRBD2 (6 bases). The CDR3 totals 15 residues. From germline, CDR1 is SNHLY and CDR2 FYNNEI. The V and J ends lost 4 bases and 5 bases respectively, with 16 bases between them. The whole variable domain, filled in from reference TRBV2 and TRBJ2-3, reads EPEVTQTPSHQVTQMGQEVILRCVPISNHLYFYWYRQILGQKVEFLVSFYNNEISEKSEIFDDQFSVERPDGSNFTLKIRSTKLEDSAMYFCASSAPGEVGDTQYFGPGTRLTVL.

Sample share makes this clonotype medium-sized. This chain joins TRBV10-3 and TRBJ2-5; the match to TRBD1 covers 7 bases. CDR1 is ENHRY and CDR2 is SYGVKD in the germline V gene. V shed 7 bases, J shed 1 base, and the junction held 3 bases outside the gene matches. The CDR3 contains 13 residues. CDR3 in amino acids: CAINDRAQETQYF. DNA for the CDR3: TGTGCCATCAATGACAGGGCCCAAGAGACCCAGTACTTC.

This clonotype has only a few counts. The chain links TRBV4-1 to TRBJ1-4; the D is unclear. V dropped 3 bases and J dropped 0 bases, with 11 bases sitting between them. This CDR3 spans 16 amino acids. Germline-derived CDR1 and CDR2 are MGHRA and YSYEKL. The CDR3 DNA reads as TGCGCCAGCAGCCATCCCATCGGCTCAACTAATGAAAAACTGTTTTTT. Protein sequence: CASSHPIGSTNEKLFF.

This clonotype was counted between two and nine times. V usage is TRBV6-6 and J usage is TRBJ2-5; D may be TRBD1 or TRBD2 (5 bases each). Per germline, CDR1 MNHNY and CDR2 SVGAGI (reference sequence). Trimming shortened V by 6 bases and J by 5 bases, and 16 bases separated the two germline ends. The CDR3 runs 14 residues. The CDR3 reads CASRQLGTSETQYF. The CDR3 nucleotides are TGTGCCAGCAGACAATTAGGGACCTCGGAGACCCAGTACTTC.

The chain couples TRBV12-3 or TRBV12-4 to TRBJ1-3, with no clear D. CDR3 length: 13 amino acids. V was clipped by 3 bases and J by 4 bases, with 7 bases between them. This CDR3 reads CASSFNRGNTIYF. CDR3 nucleotide sequence: TGTGCCAGCAGTTTCAACAGAGGAAACACCATATATTTT.

The chain combines TRBV20-1 with TRBJ1-4; the D is unclear. Germline V CDR1 and CDR2: DFQATT, SNEGSKA (reference sequence). V was pared by 1 base and J by 0 bases, with 3 bases between. There are 13 residues in the CDR3. The CDR3 is CSARVATNEKLFF. The CDR3 bases are TGCAGTGCTAGAGTCGCAACTAATGAAAAACTGTTTTTT.

This clonotype qualifies as medium-sized. The gene calls are TRBV4-1 and TRBJ2-3; D uncertain. V shed 0 bases and J shed 2 bases, with 9 bases lying between them. The V gene's germline CDR1 is MGHRA and CDR2 YSYEKL. The CDR3 contains 15 residues. As DNA, the CDR3 is TGCGCCAGCAGCCAAGAGGGCAGTCCCACAGATACGCAGTATTTT. Amino acids: CASSQEGSPTDTQYF.

In its sample, this clonotype ranks as medium-sized (0.01 to 0.1%). V is TRBV7-9 and J is TRBJ2-5; D is unclear. The CDR3 is made up of 14 amino acids. Germline loops: CDR1 SEHNR, CDR2 FQNEAQ (reference sequence). V was shortened by 4 bases and J by 2 bases, with 11 bases between the two germline ends. The CDR3 loop is CASSYLKGQETQYF. CDR3 sequence (DNA): TGTGCCAGCAGCTACCTGAAGGGACAAGAGACCCAGTACTTC.

The chain carries TRBV6-5 and TRBJ1-6, with 11 bases identical to TRBD1. Trimming took 0 bases from V and 10 from J; bases not matched to a gene: 5. Germline-derived CDR1 and CDR2 are MNHEY and SVGAGI. The length of the CDR3 is 16 residues. The CDR3 spells CASSYSRTGGVSPLHF. CDR3 DNA: TGTGCCAGCAGTTACTCGAGGACAGGGGGCGTATCACCCCTCCACTTT.

This clonotype was counted ten times or more. The rearrangement uses TRBV7-2 and TRBJ2-5; possibly TRBD2 for D (6 bases). Trimming cost V 2 bases and J 2 bases, with 12 bases left between them. Germline loops: CDR1 SGHTA, CDR2 FQGNSA. The CDR3 runs 15 residues. The CDR3 spells CASSLRRGPQETQYF. Here the CDR3 DNA reads TGTGCCAGCAGCTTAAGGCGGGGCCCTCAAGAGACCCAGTACTTC.

This clonotype was observed at least ten times. V usage is TRBV7-6 and J usage is TRBJ2-7, with 8 bases matching TRBD1. The CDR3 spans 17 residues. V lost 2 bases to trimming and J lost 3 bases; unmatched junction nucleotides: 12. In germline, CDR1 is SGHVS, CDR2 FNYEAQ. In nucleotides, the CDR3 is TGTGCCAGCAGCTTAAACCCGACAGGGGAATATATCTACGAGCAGTACTTC. Translating it yields CASSLNPTGEYIYEQYF.

This clonotype is judged medium-sized. This sequence joins TRBV14 and TRBJ2-2, with 9 bases that match TRBD1. The V segment lost 3 bases and the J segment 4 bases; nucleotides outside the gene matches: 9. The germline V gene encodes CDR1 SGHDN and CDR2 FVKESK. The CDR3 covers 17 residues. The CDR3 reads CASSQIPGQGSTGELFF. DNA for the CDR3: TGTGCCAGCAGCCAGATTCCGGGACAGGGTTCCACCGGGGAGCTGTTTTTT.

V is TRBV9 and J is TRBJ1-6; D is unclear. The CDR3 is made up of 13 amino acids. Per germline, CDR1 SGDLS and CDR2 YYNGEE. V lost 5 bases and J 7 bases, leaving 10 bases between the germline ends. The CDR3 region is CASRRRGNSPLHF. In DNA, the CDR3 is TGTGCCAGCAGGAGACGGGGAAATTCACCCCTCCACTTT.

This clonotype was found many times. The chain links TRBV5-6 to TRBJ1-2; no clear D gene. CDR1 and CDR2 (germline): SGHDT, YYEEEE. Trimming took 6 bases from V and 3 from J, leaving 15 bases between them. The CDR3 has 14 amino acids. This CDR3 reads CASISVGDYYGYTF. The CDR3 region has the DNA TGTGCCAGCATCTCTGTCGGAGACTACTATGGCTACACCTTC.

This clonotype is categorized as medium-sized (0.01 to 0.1%). V is TRBV5-1 and J is TRBJ2-2, with 7 bases that match TRBD1. The germline CDR1 and CDR2 sequences are SGHRS and YFSETQ. The CDR3 has 16 residues. V was pared by 4 bases and J by 6 bases, with 12 bases of the junction left unmatched. This chain's CDR3 is CASSAGTALAAGELFF. The CDR3 bases are TGCGCCAGCAGCGCCGGGACAGCCTTGGCGGCCGGGGAGCTGTTTTTT.

This clonotype has at least ten counts. The rearrangement links TRBV5-4 to TRBJ1-1; D is unresolved. The CDR3 has 14 amino acids. CDR1 is SGHNT, CDR2 YYREEE, per germline (reference sequence). V dropped 0 bases and J dropped 2 bases, with 8 bases sitting between them. In DNA, the CDR3 is TGTGCCAGCAGCTTGGAACAGAGTAACACTGAAGCTTTCTTT. It encodes CASSLEQSNTEAFF.

This clonotype was counted many times. The V call is TRBV6-5, the J call TRBJ1-2; 12 bases agree with TRBD1. V dropped 6 bases and J dropped 2; count of bases not matched to a gene: 10. CDR1 is MNHEY, CDR2 SVGAGI, per germline. The CDR3 is 17 residues long. The CDR3 sequence is CASSQQSGTGGNYGYTF. The DNA for the CDR3 is TGTGCCAGCAGCCAACAATCCGGGACAGGGGGCAACTATGGCTACACCTTC.

CDR3 loop: CASSLGRATNEKLFF. CDR3 DNA sequence: TGCGCCAGCAGCTTGGGCCGGGCAACTAATGAAAAACTGTTTTTT. This chain links TRBV5-1 with TRBJ1-4; D gene uncertain. This CDR3 is 15 amino acids long. Looked up from germline, CDR1 is SGHRS and CDR2 is YFSETQ. V lost 0 bases and J lost 0, with 6 bases in between. Using reference TRBV5-1 and TRBJ1-4 for the parts outside the CDR3, the full variable domain is KAGVTQTPRYLIKTRGQQVTLSCSPISGHRSVSWYQQTPGQGLQFLFEYFSETQRNKGNFPGRFSGRQFSNSRSEMNVSTLELGDSALYLCASSLGRATNEKLFFGSGTQLSVL.

This clonotype was detected only a few times. J is TRBJ2-7 and V is TRBV20-1; 8 positions agree with TRBD1. The CDR3 is 16 amino acids. CDR1 and CDR2 from the germline V gene are DFQATT and SNEGSKA (reference sequence). Unmatched junction bases numbered 14, after V lost 1 base and J lost 6 bases. CDR3 coding DNA: TGCAGTGCTAGAGTTAAATGGACAGGGCTTTCGGGCGAGCAGTACTTC. Protein: CSARVKWTGLSGEQYF.

The CDR3 spells CAISEPREDPYGYTF. The CDR3 region has the DNA TGTGCCATCAGTGAGCCGCGGGAGGACCCCTATGGCTACACCTTC. V and J are TRBV10-3 and TRBJ1-2; D call uncertain. CDR3 size: 15 residues. Looked up from germline, CDR1 is ENHRY and CDR2 is SYGVKD. V was clipped by 2 bases and J by 4 bases, with 14 bases between them.

There are a few counts of this clonotype. The chain couples TRBV3-1 to TRBJ1-2; D is perhaps TRBD1 (5 bases). This CDR3 spans 15 amino acids. Trimming took 0 bases from V and 7 from J, leaving 15 bases between them. Germline CDR1 is LGHDT and CDR2 is YNNKEL (reference sequence). In DNA form, the CDR3 reads TGTGCCAGCAGCCAAGATCTTATCGGGGGTAGTGGCTACACCTTC. Translated: CASSQDLIGGSGYTF.

In its sample, this clonotype is medium-sized. The chain carries TRBV28 and TRBJ2-6, with a tentative D call TRBD2 (7 bases). The CDR3 has 18 residues. V lost 4 bases, J lost 0 bases, and 16 bases lay in between. The germline V gene encodes CDR1 MDHEN and CDR2 SYDVKM. The CDR3 loop is CASSSEGGASSGANVLTF. CDR3 nucleotides: TGTGCCAGCAGTTCCGAAGGGGGGGCCTCCTCTGGGGCCAACGTCCTGACTTTC.

The V and J genes are TRBV6-5 and TRBJ1-1; 8 bases fit TRBD1. CDR1 is MNHEY and CDR2 is SVGAGI in the germline V gene. The CDR3 has 17 amino acids. The ends lost 6 bases at V and 0 bases at J; junction bases unmatched: 12. The CDR3 is CASSQDRDGLMNTEAFF. The CDR3 DNA is TGTGCCAGCAGCCAGGACAGGGATGGTTTGATGAACACTGAAGCTTTCTTT.

There are a few counts of this clonotype. V and J are TRBV28 and TRBJ1-1; TRBD1 might be the D (5 bases). Germline V gene sequence: CDR1 MDHEN, CDR2 SYDVKM. V was pared by 5 bases and J by 5 bases, with 18 bases between. The CDR3 length is 15 residues. The CDR3 loop is CASSLRSTGRTEAFF. CDR3 sequence (DNA): TGTGCCAGCAGTCTTCGTTCTACAGGTCGGACTGAAGCTTTCTTT.

Relative to its sample, this clonotype is medium-sized. CDR3: CASSLSGAGVSYEQYF. CDR3 sequence (DNA): TGTGCCAGCAGCTTAAGTGGAGCGGGGGTCTCCTACGAGCAGTACTTC. The V gene is TRBV7-2, the J gene TRBJ2-7; 8 positions match TRBD2. This CDR3 spans 16 amino acids. V shed 2 bases, J shed 0 bases, and the junction held 6 bases outside the gene matches. CDR1 is SGHTA, CDR2 FQGNSA, per germline. The full variable domain, with the rest looked up from reference TRBV7-2 and TRBJ2-7, is GAGVSQSPSNKVTEKGKDVELRCDPISGHTALYWYRQSLGQGLEFLIYFQGNSAPDKSGLPSDRFSAERTGGSVSTLTIQRTQQEDSAVYLCASSLSGAGVSYEQYFGPGTRLTVT.

This clonotype appeared a single time. The chain is built from TRBV6-6 and TRBJ1-1; 7 nucleotides agree with TRBD1. The CDR3 totals 13 residues. V trimming: 8 bases; J trimming: 3 bases; junction bases outside the gene matches: 6. Germline loops: CDR1 MNHNY, CDR2 SVGAGI (reference sequence). CDR3 sequence (DNA): TGTGCCAGCGGAAGACAGGGCCACACTGAAGCTTTCTTT. This translates into CASGRQGHTEAFF.

The rearrangement links TRBV7-8 to TRBJ2-7; possibly TRBD2 for D (7 bases). V shed 5 bases and J shed 5 bases, with 19 bases lying between them. Germline CDR1 and CDR2: SGHVS and FQNEAQ. This CDR3 has 15 residues. CDR3 loop: CASSNWAGARNEQYF. CDR3 nucleotides: TGTGCCAGCAGCAACTGGGCGGGGGCTAGGAACGAGCAGTACTTC. The whole variable domain, remainder taken from reference TRBV7-8 and TRBJ2-7, is GAGVSQSPRYKVAKRGQDVALRCDPISGHVSLFWYQQALGQGPEFLTYFQNEAQLDKSGLPSDRFFAERPEGSVSTLKIQRTQQEDSAVYLCASSNWAGARNEQYFGPGTRLTVT.

The chain couples TRBV4-2 to TRBJ1-6; TRBD1 matches at 8 bases. V shed 4 bases and J 8 bases; nucleotides not matched to a gene: 7. The germline V gene has CDR1 LGHNA and CDR2 YNFKEQ. The CDR3 runs 15 residues. This CDR3 is CASSRTGGEDSPLHF. CDR3 nucleotides: TGTGCCAGCAGCCGTACAGGGGGAGAGGATTCACCCCTCCACTTT.

The chain has TRBV5-1 and TRBJ2-1; D remains ambiguous. Germline V gene lookup returns CDR1 SGHRS and CDR2 YFSETQ. V dropped 4 bases and J dropped 5 bases, with 16 bases sitting between them. The CDR3 covers 15 residues. The CDR3 nucleotides read TGCGCCAGCAGCCCTACCTCGAGGCCCAACAATGAGCAGTTCTTC. Translated: CASSPTSRPNNEQFF. The whole variable domain, filled in from reference TRBV5-1 and TRBJ2-1, reads KAGVTQTPRYLIKTRGQQVTLSCSPISGHRSVSWYQQTPGQGLQFLFEYFSETQRNKGNFPGRFSGRQFSNSRSEMNVSTLELGDSALYLCASSPTSRPNNEQFFGPGTRLTVL.

This clonotype was counted a few times. The chain recombines TRBV12-3 or TRBV12-4 with TRBJ2-7, with D tentatively TRBD1 or TRBD2 (5 bases each). V was clipped by 6 bases and J by 5 bases, with 32 bases between them. This CDR3 spans 19 amino acids. The CDR3 DNA sequence: TGTGCCAGCAGCCCACATCATATGGGGATTTTGGGACGGGGCGACGAGCAGTACTTC. Translation: CASSPHHMGILGRGDEQYF.